This is a list of T cell receptor beta chains from one sample in a study of T-cell memory formation after mild COVID-19. TCRdb fed the 5' RACE reads into MiXCR, producing one record per CDR3 protein. The repertoire has some 410,000 distinct CDR3 sequences, around 22% of them found once; the top ten carry about an eighth. Sequencing was carried out using PBMCs or a T cell subset sorted from them (not recorded which). Source of these receptors: an adult woman who had mild COVID-19 (a few samples of this study predate the infection). Cell type and time point are not known. Both conserved end residues are part of each CDR3. Each record gives: V gene, D gene, J gene, clone size, CDR3 protein, CDR3 DNA. A D gene is named only where the DNA matches it firmly. Only part of the rows carry a size: once, few, many, or a class if the clone is expanded.

TRBV4-1	NA	TRBJ1-3	NA	CASSQGALSGNTIYF	TGCGCCAGCAGCCAAGGGGCCCTCTCTGGAAACACCATATATTTT
TRBV6-2/TRBV6-3	NA	TRBJ2-7	many	CASSYDPSSYEQYF	TGTGCCAGCAGTTACGACCCCAGCTCCTACGAGCAGTACTTC
TRBV6-5	TRBD1	TRBJ2-7	NA	CASRGQGIQYF	TGTGCCAGCAGGGGACAGGGGATACAGTACTTC
TRBV3-1	NA	TRBJ2-1	once	CASSEGGGYNEQFF	TGTGCCAGCTCGGAGGGGGGGGGTTACAATGAGCAGTTCTTC
TRBV29-1	TRBD1	TRBJ2-1	NA	CSVLGTGALF	TGCAGCGTTTTAGGGACAGGGGCCCTCTTC
TRBV3-1	TRBD2	TRBJ2-1	NA	CASSAGTSEGGEQFF	TGTGCCAGCAGCGCCGGGACTAGCGAGGGTGGGGAGCAGTTCTTC
TRBV2	TRBD1	TRBJ1-4	NA	CASTVGQPNEKLFF	TGTGCCAGCACCGTGGGACAGCCTAATGAAAAACTGTTTTTT
TRBV5-6	NA	TRBJ2-2	once	CASSLTGLGELFF	TGTGCCAGCAGCTTGACAGGGTTAGGGGAGCTGTTTTTT
TRBV6-6	TRBD2	TRBJ2-1	many	CASSYSPTSGVYNEQFF	TGTGCCAGCAGTTACTCGCCAACTAGCGGGGTCTACAATGAGCAGTTCTTC
TRBV6-5	NA	TRBJ1-1	NA	CASSYSLIGNTEAFF	TGTGCCAGCAGTTACTCGCTTATAGGAAACACTGAAGCTTTCTTT
TRBV4-1	NA	TRBJ2-3	NA	CASSQGGRRSTDTQYF	TGCGCCAGCAGCCAAGGGGGACGGCGAAGCACAGATACGCAGTATTTT
TRBV4-1	NA	TRBJ1-2	few	CASSQGGQIYGYTF	TGCGCCAGCAGCCAAGGAGGACAGATCTATGGCTACACCTTC
TRBV19	NA	TRBJ2-7	NA	CASSIGANDYEQYF	TGTGCCAGTAGTATAGGGGCTAATGACTACGAGCAGTACTTC
TRBV7-9	TRBD1	TRBJ2-1	few	CASSLGTGGHNEQFF	TGTGCCAGCAGCTTAGGGACAGGGGGGCACAATGAGCAGTTCTTC
TRBV28	NA	TRBJ2-2	few	CASSFGAGKYTGELFF	TGTGCCAGCAGTTTCGGGGCAGGAAAGTACACCGGGGAGCTGTTTTTT
TRBV5-6	NA	TRBJ1-1	NA	CASSLEVGTAFF	TGTGCCAGCAGCTTGGAGGTGGGAACGGCTTTCTTT
TRBV6-5	NA	TRBJ2-1	NA	CASSTTGTRSYNEQFF	TGTGCCAGCAGTACCACCGGGACCCGCTCCTACAATGAGCAGTTCTTC
TRBV19	TRBD1	TRBJ2-1	few	CASSIQGQEYNEQFF	TGTGCCAGTAGTATCCAGGGACAGGAGTACAATGAGCAGTTCTTC
TRBV7-9	TRBD2	TRBJ2-1	few	CATLLWTSGSNEQFF	TGTGCCACCTTACTCTGGACTAGCGGGAGTAATGAGCAGTTCTTC
TRBV20-1	NA	TRBJ2-5	few	CSASGGRETQYF	TGCAGTGCTAGCGGGGGCAGGGAGACCCAGTACTTC